The TCR beta chain under discussion was sequenced for a study of blood T cell repertoires in COVID-19. In the original workflow: Amplification of reference gene primers provided the estimated nucleated cell counts. Assay: immunoSEQ multiplex PCR; the TCRdb copy retains only in-frame clones and omits some. V, J and clone size reflect that table, while D and trimming were determined from the DNA. The repertoire holds 250,000 or so clones, with about 90% as singletons. J was trimmed by 4 bases and V by 5 bases; bases with no gene match: 12. This CDR3 spans 16 amino acids. CDR1 is LNHDA and CDR2 is SQIVND in the germline V gene (reference sequence).

The sequence was collected from a man younger than 45 with COVID-19, enrolled during active disease. The chain has TRBV19 and TRBJ1-2, with 8 bases aligning to TRBD1. Sequencing was carried out using peripheral blood. In DNA, the CDR3 is TGTGCCAGTAGTCCTCGGGACAGGTCGAGGCCCTATGGCTACACCTTC. It encodes CASSPRDRSRPYGYTF.